Following are 31 T cell receptor beta chains from one sample sequenced in a study of blood T cell repertoires in COVID-19. Sequencing was performed with immunoSEQ multiplex PCR; in TCRdb, only in-frame clones are kept and a portion is missing. The top ten hold roughly a tenth of the sample, which has some 300,000 clones, just under 90% seen once. Sequenced: PBMCs or T cells enriched from blood (not recorded which). These receptors came from a woman under 40 who had recovered from COVID-19.

This chain joins TRBV7-2 and TRBJ2-4; weak D call: TRBD2 (5 bases). Trimming removed 1 base from V and 6 bases from J, with 13 bases in between. The CDR3 spans 15 residues. The V gene's germline CDR1 is SGHTA and CDR2 FQGNSA. As DNA, the CDR3 is TGTGCCAGCAGCTTAGTGCCGGGGAGTGGAAACATTCAGTACTTC. This gives the protein CASSLVPGSGNIQYF. The complete variable domain, with remaining parts taken from reference TRBV7-2 and TRBJ2-4, reads GAGVSQSPSNKVTEKGKDVELRCDPISGHTALYWYRQSLGQGLEFLIYFQGNSAPDKSGLPSDRFSAERTGGSVSTLTIQRTQQEDSAVYLCASSLVPGSGNIQYFGAGTRLSVL.

V is TRBV6-5 and J is TRBJ1-6, with D perhaps TRBD1 (5 bases). In germline, CDR1 is MNHEY, CDR2 SVGAGI. The CDR3 is 16 residues long. V lost 2 bases to trimming and J lost 9 bases, with 17 bases between them. The CDR3 reads CASSYVKGARSSPLHF. CDR3 in DNA: TGTGCCAGCAGTTACGTTAAAGGGGCGCGAAGTTCACCCCTCCACTTT.

This chain connects TRBV7-9 to TRBJ2-3; 7 bases fit TRBD2. With 2 bases clipped from V and 1 base from J, the junction kept 6 bases outside the gene matches. Germline CDR1 is SEHNR and CDR2 is FQNEAQ (reference sequence). There are 16 residues in the CDR3. For the CDR3, the DNA is TGTGCCAGCAGCTTAATCTTCGCGGGAGGCACAGATACGCAGTATTTT. It codes for CASSLIFAGGTDTQYF.

The chain is built from TRBV27 and TRBJ1-2; no firm D call. Germline V CDR1 and CDR2: MNHEY, SMNVEV (reference sequence). CDR3 length: 15 amino acids. Trimming took 6 bases from V and 7 from J, leaving 21 bases between them. CDR3 sequence: CASRDRGSSIFGYTF. Written as DNA, the CDR3 is TGTGCCAGCAGAGATAGAGGGAGTAGTATATTTGGCTACACCTTC.

This sequence joins TRBV6-5 and TRBJ2-7; TRBD1 agrees at 7 bases. The CDR3 totals 15 residues. Germline values: CDR1 MNHEY, CDR2 SVGAGI. The J segment lost 6 bases and the V segment lost 0 bases, leaving 8 bases of the junction unmatched. The DNA of the CDR3 is TGTGCCAGCAGTTACTCGGGACAGTACTCTCTCGAGCAGTACTTC. This gives the protein CASSYSGQYSLEQYF.

Written as DNA, the CDR3 is TGCGCCAGCAGCTCCCGGGATACATACACTGAAGCTTTCTTT. It specifies CASSSRDTYTEAFF. The chain combines TRBV5-1 with TRBJ1-1; D ambiguous. CDR3 size: 14 residues. The V and J ends lost 3 bases and 3 bases respectively, with 12 bases between them. In germline, CDR1 is SGHRS, CDR2 YFSETQ.

This sequence joins TRBV3-1 (or the pseudogene TRBV3-2) and TRBJ2-6; 9 bases fit TRBD1. Germline trimming cut 5 bases from V and 2 bases from J; bases unmatched to any gene: 7. The CDR3 length is 17 residues. Germline V CDR1 and CDR2: LGHDT, YNNKEL (reference sequence). CDR3 protein: CASSATGGITGANVLTF. As DNA, the CDR3 is TGTGCCAGCAGCGCTACAGGGGGCATCACTGGGGCCAACGTCCTGACTTTC.

To note about this clone: Other DNA sequences in the sample encode the same CDR3. This chain connects TRBV20-1 to TRBJ2-3; 9 bases are shared with TRBD2. Germline V gene sequence: CDR1 DFQATT, CDR2 SNEGSKA (reference sequence). With 3 bases clipped from V and 1 base from J, the junction kept 5 bases outside the gene matches. The CDR3 sequence is 15 residues long. CDR3 sequence (DNA): TGCAGTGCTAGTAGGCTAGCGGGGCGCACAGATACGCAGTATTTT. Encoded protein: CSASRLAGRTDTQYF.

The chain is built from TRBV15 and TRBJ1-3; maybe TRBD1 (6 bases). Trimming pared 2 bases from V and 4 bases from J, leaving 21 bases between. Germline CDR1 reads LNHNV; CDR2 reads YYDKDF (reference sequence). The CDR3 contains 18 residues. CDR3 coding DNA: TGTGCCACCAGCAGACTTGCACAGGGACCAGCAGGAGGAAACACCATATATTTT. Its protein is CATSRLAQGPAGGNTIYF.

The chain combines TRBV12-3 or TRBV12-4 with TRBJ2-1; D gene uncertain. CDR3 size: 13 residues. Trimming cost V 5 bases and J 7 bases, with 12 bases left between them. DNA for the CDR3: TGTGCCAGCAGTCCTACCAACCAAAATGAGCAGTTCTTC. Translating gives CASSPTNQNEQFF.

The V call is TRBV14, the J call TRBJ2-2; TRBD2 aligns across 9 bases. This CDR3 spans 16 amino acids. V lost 4 bases to trimming and J lost 6 bases; unmatched junction nucleotides: 9. CDR1 and CDR2 from the germline V gene are SGHDN and FVKESK. The CDR3 loop reads CASSPLAGEWPGELFF. In nucleotides, the CDR3 is TGTGCCAGCAGCCCCTTAGCGGGAGAATGGCCCGGGGAGCTGTTTTTT.

As concerns this clone: The same CDR3 can be traced to other DNA sequences in this sample. This chain joins TRBV12-3 or TRBV12-4 and TRBJ2-5; TRBD1 matches 8 bases. V shed 3 bases, J shed 4 bases, and the junction held 1 base outside the gene matches. This CDR3 has 13 amino acids. This CDR3 is CASSLGQVETQYF. DNA of the CDR3: TGTGCCAGCAGTTTGGGACAGGTAGAGACCCAGTACTTC.

The chain has TRBV7-8 and TRBJ1-1; tentatively, D is TRBD1 (5 bases). The CDR3 runs to 16 residues. Trimming shortened V by 4 bases and J by 1 base, and 16 bases separated the two germline ends. Germline values: CDR1 SGHVS, CDR2 FQNEAQ. This CDR3 is CASSSQKNQGNTEAFF. CDR3 nucleotide sequence: TGTGCCAGCAGCTCGCAAAAAAACCAGGGGAACACTGAAGCTTTCTTT.

V gene TRBV5-1 combines with J gene TRBJ1-2; TRBD1 matches 10 bases. Germline lookup yields CDR1 SGHRS and CDR2 YFSETQ. CDR3 length: 15 amino acids. V lost 3 bases to trimming and J lost 2 bases; unmatched junction nucleotides: 4. The CDR3, as DNA: TGCGCCAGCAGCTATACGGGACAGGGGAACTATGGCTACACCTTC. This gives the protein CASSYTGQGNYGYTF.

The chain employs TRBV11-1 and TRBJ2-3; no clear D. Trimming removed 5 bases at V and 2 bases at J, with 5 bases between. CDR1 and CDR2 from the germline V gene are SGHAT and FQDESV (reference sequence). The CDR3 is 12 amino acids. CDR3 residues: CASSLFTDTQYF. CDR3 nucleotide sequence: TGTGCCAGCAGCCTATTCACAGATACGCAGTATTTT.

The J gene is TRBJ2-1, the V gene TRBV9; 8 nucleotides agree with TRBD2. CDR1 and CDR2 (germline): SGDLS, YYNGEE. After removal of 4 bases from V and 3 bases from J, the junction contained 6 bases not matched to a gene. CDR3 length: 15 residues. The CDR3 loop reads CASSFTSGSYNEQFF. CDR3 coding DNA: TGTGCCAGCAGCTTCACTAGCGGCAGCTACAATGAGCAGTTCTTC.

The J gene is TRBJ2-7, the V gene TRBV4-2, with 7 positions matching TRBD1. This CDR3 comprises 15 residues. The V gene end was trimmed by 1 base and the J gene end by 2 bases; junction bases not matched to a gene: 5. Germline V CDR1 and CDR2: LGHNA, YNFKEQ. CDR3 loop: CASSQASTGTYEQYF. The CDR3, as DNA: TGTGCCAGCAGCCAAGCCTCGACAGGGACCTACGAGCAGTACTTC.

The CDR3 sequence: CASSSTQGQGNSPLHF. CDR3 DNA sequence: TGCGCCAGCAGCTCAACCCAGGGACAGGGGAATTCACCCCTCCACTTT. This chain links TRBV5-1 with TRBJ1-6; 10 bases agree with TRBD1. In germline, CDR1 is SGHRS, CDR2 YFSETQ. V gave up 3 bases and J gave up 7 bases; unmatched junction bases: 7. The CDR3 contains 16 residues.

This clone came up once. V and J are TRBV10-3 and TRBJ2-7, with 8 bases fitting TRBD2. Germline values: CDR1 ENHRY, CDR2 SYGVKD. This CDR3 has 15 residues. Unmatched junction bases numbered 13, after V lost 6 bases and J lost 6 bases. CDR3 DNA: TGTGCCATCAGGGTATCGGGACTAGGTAACGGCGAGCAGTACTTC. Protein product: CAIRVSGLGNGEQYF.

The chain is built from TRBV28 and TRBJ1-5; D might be TRBD1 (6 bases). V lost 3 bases, J lost 3 bases, and 15 bases lay in between. The length of the CDR3 is 16 residues. Germline V gene data show CDR1 as MDHEN and CDR2 as SYDVKM. CDR3 nucleotides: TGTGCCAGCAGTTTCCCGGGGGGCAGGCCCAATCAGCCCCAGCATTTT. Residues: CASSFPGGRPNQPQHF.

The chain couples TRBV4-1 to TRBJ1-2; D ambiguous. The CDR3 is made up of 17 amino acids. The V end lost 1 base, the J end lost 6 bases, and 21 bases lay between the germline ends. Germline values: CDR1 MGHRA, CDR2 YSYEKL. CDR3 region: CASSQGRRTGFSDGYTF. The CDR3 DNA reads TGCGCCAGCAGCCAAGGAAGGAGGACGGGCTTTTCGGATGGCTACACCTTC.

This clone has only one observation. V and J are TRBV28 and TRBJ2-5; D remains unclear. The V gene lost 3 bases and the J gene lost 5 bases, with 16 bases spanning the gap. This CDR3 has 15 amino acids. CDR1 and CDR2 (germline): MDHEN, SYDVKM. CDR3 protein: CASSFQLPGRETQYF. CDR3 in DNA: TGTGCCAGCAGTTTTCAGCTCCCAGGTCGGGAGACCCAGTACTTC.

This clone appeared a single time. The chain uses TRBV7-2 and TRBJ2-7, with 10 bases matching TRBD2. The V gene's germline CDR1 is SGHTA and CDR2 FQGNSA. V was pared by 7 bases and J by 7 bases, with 13 bases of the junction left unmatched. The CDR3 runs 15 residues. The CDR3 bases are TGTGCCAGCAATCGTCTAAGCGGGAGGGCAGAGGAGCAGTACTTC. It yields the protein CASNRLSGRAEEQYF. Using reference TRBV7-2 and TRBJ2-7 for the parts outside the CDR3, the full variable domain is GAGVSQSPSNKVTEKGKDVELRCDPISGHTALYWYRQSLGQGLEFLIYFQGNSAPDKSGLPSDRFSAERTGGSVSTLTIQRTQQEDSAVYLCASNRLSGRAEEQYFGPGTRLTVT.

This clone appeared a single time. The rearrangement joins TRBV6-5 to TRBJ2-1, with 10 bases matching TRBD1. Germline CDR1 is MNHEY and CDR2 is SVGAGI. This CDR3 has 15 amino acids. Germline trimming cut 6 bases from V and 4 bases from J; bases unmatched to any gene: 6. The CDR3 DNA reads as TGTGCCAGCAGCTCCGGACAGGGGGTTTACAATGAGCAGTTCTTC. Translated: CASSSGQGVYNEQFF.

This clone occurred once. This chain joins TRBV3-1 (or the pseudogene TRBV3-2) and TRBJ1-1; 8 bases agree with TRBD1. CDR3 size: 14 residues. The V gene's germline CDR1 is LGHDT and CDR2 YNNKEL (reference sequence). V shed 4 bases, J shed 1 base, and the junction held 2 bases outside the gene matches. The DNA for the CDR3 is TGTGCCAGCAGCCGCGGGACAGGGAACACTGAAGCTTTCTTT. Translation gives CASSRGTGNTEAFF.

This clone was detected a few times. At one end the junction does not follow the germline gene, possibly because of a read error. V is TRBV29-1 and J is TRBJ1-1; no clear D gene. From germline, CDR1 is SQVTM and CDR2 ANQGSEA. The CDR3 has 13 residues. CDR3 DNA: TGCAGCGTCGCCGGGCCGACTAACAGTGAAGCTTTCTTT. This translates into CSVAGPTNSEAFF.

The chain joins TRBV18 to TRBJ1-1; tentative D call: TRBD1 (6 bases). V lost 4 bases and J 1 base, leaving 13 bases between the germline ends. CDR1 and CDR2 from the germline V gene are KGHSH and LQKENI. The CDR3 sequence is 15 residues long. The CDR3 loop is CASSLTGQPNTEAFF. CDR3 nucleotide sequence: TGTGCCAGCTCACTCACCGGACAGCCGAACACTGAAGCTTTCTTT.

The V call is TRBV19, the J call TRBJ1-6; D not certain. V gave up 5 bases and J gave up 7 bases, with 15 bases separating them. This CDR3 contains 15 residues. Germline V gene lookup returns CDR1 LNHDA and CDR2 SQIVND (reference sequence). The CDR3 here is CASSGSEGTNSPLHF. DNA of the CDR3: TGTGCCAGTAGTGGTTCGGAGGGAACGAATTCACCCCTCCACTTT.

The chain links TRBV27 to TRBJ1-6; TRBD1 aligns across 12 bases. The germline CDR1 and CDR2 sequences are MNHEY and SMNVEV (reference sequence). This CDR3 contains 17 residues. V was clipped by 6 bases and J by 6 bases; unmatched bases: 9. CDR3 loop: CASRGQGAIDFNSPLHF. CDR3 in DNA: TGTGCCAGCAGGGGACAGGGGGCGATCGACTTTAATTCACCCCTCCACTTT.

The chain joins TRBV12-5 to TRBJ2-2; 7 positions match TRBD2. Germline trimming cut 1 base from V and 1 base from J; bases unmatched to any gene: 0. The CDR3 loop spans 15 amino acids. Germline CDR1 is LGHNT and CDR2 is FRNRAP. CDR3 sequence reads: CASGLASGNTGELFF. CDR3 bases: TGTGCTAGTGGTTTGGCTAGCGGGAACACCGGGGAGCTGTTTTTT.

The chain's CDR3 is CASISAGGIGLLTGELFF. For the CDR3, the DNA is TGTGCCAGTATTAGCGCTGGCGGGATTGGGTTATTGACCGGGGAGCTGTTTTTT. This chain uses TRBV19 with TRBJ2-2, with D possibly being TRBD2 (6 bases). CDR3 length: 18 residues. Germline V gene lookup returns CDR1 LNHDA and CDR2 SQIVND (reference sequence). The V and J ends lost 7 bases and 5 bases respectively, with 26 bases between them.